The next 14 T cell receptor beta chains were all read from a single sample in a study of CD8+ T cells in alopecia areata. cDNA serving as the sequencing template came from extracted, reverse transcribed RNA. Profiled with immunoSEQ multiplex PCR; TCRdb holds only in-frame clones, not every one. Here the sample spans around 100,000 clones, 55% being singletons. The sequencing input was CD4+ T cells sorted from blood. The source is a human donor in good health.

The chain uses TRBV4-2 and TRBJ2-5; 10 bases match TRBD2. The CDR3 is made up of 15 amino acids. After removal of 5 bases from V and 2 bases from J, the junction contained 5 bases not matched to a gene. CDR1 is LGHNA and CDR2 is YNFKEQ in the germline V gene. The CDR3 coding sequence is TGTGCCAGCAGCAGAGCGGGGGGGCAACAAGAGACCCAGTACTTC. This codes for CASSRAGGQQETQYF.

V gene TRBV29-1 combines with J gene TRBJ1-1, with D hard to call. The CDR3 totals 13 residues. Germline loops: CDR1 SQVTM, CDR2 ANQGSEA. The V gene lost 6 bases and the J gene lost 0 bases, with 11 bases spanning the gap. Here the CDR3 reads CSVQTLLNTEAFF. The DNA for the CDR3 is TGCAGCGTCCAGACTCTTTTGAACACTGAAGCTTTCTTT.

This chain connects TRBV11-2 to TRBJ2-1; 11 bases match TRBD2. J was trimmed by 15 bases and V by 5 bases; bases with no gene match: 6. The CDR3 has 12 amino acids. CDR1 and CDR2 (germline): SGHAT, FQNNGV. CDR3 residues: CASSQNLAGGFF. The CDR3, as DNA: TGTGCCAGCAGCCAGAACCTAGCGGGGGGGTTCTTC.

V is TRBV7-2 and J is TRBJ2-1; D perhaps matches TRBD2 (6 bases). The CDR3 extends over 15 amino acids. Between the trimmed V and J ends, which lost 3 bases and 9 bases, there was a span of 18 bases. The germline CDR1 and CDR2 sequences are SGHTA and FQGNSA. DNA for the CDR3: TGTGCCAGCAGCTTGTCTGGGCGGGGTTTCTCTGAGCAGTTCTTC. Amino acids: CASSLSGRGFSEQFF. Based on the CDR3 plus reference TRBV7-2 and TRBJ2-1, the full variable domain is GAGVSQSPSNKVTEKGKDVELRCDPISGHTALYWYRQSLGQGLEFLIYFQGNSAPDKSGLPSDRFSAERTGGSVSTLTIQRTQQEDSAVYLCASSLSGRGFSEQFFGPGTRLTVL.

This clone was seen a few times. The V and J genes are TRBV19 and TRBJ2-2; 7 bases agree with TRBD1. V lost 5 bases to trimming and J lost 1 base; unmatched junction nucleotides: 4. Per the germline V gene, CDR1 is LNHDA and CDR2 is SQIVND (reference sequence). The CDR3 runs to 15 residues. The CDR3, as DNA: TGTGCCAGTAGTTTCCGGGACAGGAACACCGGGGAGCTGTTTTTT. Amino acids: CASSFRDRNTGELFF. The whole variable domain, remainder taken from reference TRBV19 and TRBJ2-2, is DGGITQSPKYLFRKEGQNVTLSCEQNLNHDAMYWYRQDPGQGLRLIYYSQIVNDFQKGDIAEGYSVSREKKESFPLTVTSAQKNPTAFYLCASSFRDRNTGELFFGEGSRLTVL.

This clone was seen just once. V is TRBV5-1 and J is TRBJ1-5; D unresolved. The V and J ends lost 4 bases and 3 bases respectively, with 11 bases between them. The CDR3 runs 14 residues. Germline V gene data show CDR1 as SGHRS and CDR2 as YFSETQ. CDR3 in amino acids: CASSQGPVNQPQHF. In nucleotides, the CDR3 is TGCGCCAGCAGCCAAGGACCCGTCAATCAGCCCCAGCATTTT.

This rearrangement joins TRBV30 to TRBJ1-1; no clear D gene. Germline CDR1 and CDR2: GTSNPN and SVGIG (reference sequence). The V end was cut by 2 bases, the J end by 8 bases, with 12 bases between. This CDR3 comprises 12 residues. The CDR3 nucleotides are TGTGCCTGGAGTCCCCTACAGCCAGAAGCTTTCTTT. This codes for CAWSPLQPEAFF.

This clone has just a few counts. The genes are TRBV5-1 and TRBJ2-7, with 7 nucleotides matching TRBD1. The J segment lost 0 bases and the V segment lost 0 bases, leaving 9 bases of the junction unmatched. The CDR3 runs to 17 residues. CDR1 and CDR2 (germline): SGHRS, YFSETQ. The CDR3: CASSLGPGTEFSYEQYF. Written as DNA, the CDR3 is TGCGCCAGCAGCTTGGGACCCGGGACAGAGTTCTCCTACGAGCAGTACTTC.

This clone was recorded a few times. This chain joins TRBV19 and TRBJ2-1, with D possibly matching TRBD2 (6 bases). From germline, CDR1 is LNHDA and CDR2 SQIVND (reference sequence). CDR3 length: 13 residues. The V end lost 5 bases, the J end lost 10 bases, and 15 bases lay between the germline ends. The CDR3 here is CASSADWSGEQFF. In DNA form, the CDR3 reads TGTGCCAGTAGTGCGGACTGGAGCGGGGAGCAGTTCTTC.

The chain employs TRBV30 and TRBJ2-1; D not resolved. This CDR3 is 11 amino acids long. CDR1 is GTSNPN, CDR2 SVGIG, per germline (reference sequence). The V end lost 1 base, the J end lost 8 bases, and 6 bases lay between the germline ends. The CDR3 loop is CAWSGRHEQFF. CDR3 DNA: TGTGCCTGGAGTGGTAGGCATGAGCAGTTCTTC.

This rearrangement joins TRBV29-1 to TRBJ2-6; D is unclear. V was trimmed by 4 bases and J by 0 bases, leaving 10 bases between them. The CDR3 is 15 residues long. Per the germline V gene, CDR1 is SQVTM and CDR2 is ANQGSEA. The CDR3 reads CSVGWRLSGANVLTF. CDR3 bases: TGCAGCGTTGGATGGCGGCTCTCTGGGGCCAACGTCCTGACTTTC.

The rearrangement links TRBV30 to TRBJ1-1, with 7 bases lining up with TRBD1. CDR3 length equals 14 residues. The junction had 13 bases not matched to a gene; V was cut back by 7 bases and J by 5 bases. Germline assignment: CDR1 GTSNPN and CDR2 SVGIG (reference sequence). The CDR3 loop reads CAFQTGNVGTEAFF. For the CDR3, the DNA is TGTGCCTTCCAGACAGGGAACGTTGGGACTGAAGCTTTCTTT.

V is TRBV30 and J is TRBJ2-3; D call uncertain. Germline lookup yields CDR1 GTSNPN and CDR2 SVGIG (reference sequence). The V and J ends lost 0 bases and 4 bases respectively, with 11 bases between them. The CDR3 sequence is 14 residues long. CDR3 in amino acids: CAWSVRVRADTQYF. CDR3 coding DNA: TGTGCCTGGAGTGTACGTGTAAGGGCAGATACGCAGTATTTT.

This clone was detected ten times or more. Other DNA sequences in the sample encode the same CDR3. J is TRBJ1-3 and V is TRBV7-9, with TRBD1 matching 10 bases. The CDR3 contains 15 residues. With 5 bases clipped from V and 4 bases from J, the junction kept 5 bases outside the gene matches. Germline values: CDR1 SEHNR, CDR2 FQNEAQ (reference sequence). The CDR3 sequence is CASSRQGAAGNTIYF. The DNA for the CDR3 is TGTGCCAGCAGCCGACAGGGGGCGGCCGGAAACACCATATATTTT.